This T cell receptor (beta chain) is from a study of blood T cell repertoires in COVID-19. Germline V lookup: CDR1 SGHTS, CDR2 YDEGEE. Trimming removed 6 bases at V and 1 base at J, with 13 bases between. The CDR3 contains 14 residues. Clones were read by immunoSEQ multiplex PCR, and TCRdb kept only the in-frame ones, dropping some. The sample includes approximately 75,000 clones, roughly 80% of them seen just once. Source material: peripheral blood. The gene calls are TRBV5-8 and TRBJ2-5; a possible D gene is TRBD2 (6 bases). This sequence originates from a woman older than 75 with acute or convalescent COVID-19. CDR3 protein: CASILGGSQETQYF. The CDR3 bases are TGTGCCAGCATCCTGGGGGGTTCCCAAGAGACCCAGTACTTC.